The entry that follows covers one T cell receptor (beta chain) sequence. The table lists this clone with a count of one. The antigen it binds to is not known. Base qualities are not provided; no much larger clone lies one nucleotide away. Donors were healthy HIV-negative adults with no recently reported acute infections or vaccinations. Every donor was a Caucasian adult residing in Nashville, Tennessee, USA. CD4+ T cells were enriched by magnetic negative selection, after which naive cells were positively selected on CD45RA and the negative fraction was taken as the memory subset. Blood was obtained by leukapheresis, after which PBMCs were separated by Ficoll-Histopaque density gradient centrifugation and cryopreserved in liquid nitrogen vapor phase. Analytical flow cytometry was used to check the purity and quantity of each magnetically sorted T cell population. Genomic DNA was isolated from every sorted fraction and measured by UV absorbance on a Nanodrop 2000c.

This sample is part of a study of shared clonotypes between healthy human individuals (dated by TCRdb to between 2020 and 2021). Broadly, across the study: The cohort included three men and a couple of women between 18 and 49 years of age. Per donor, three plates each were used for CD4 naive and CD4 memory, two for CD8 naive, and one for CD8 memory. To estimate repertoire size and how much clonotypes are shared between individuals, the study performed deep sequencing of blood TCR repertoires from 4 to 6 healthy adults. Different laboratories and diverse techniques were used to prepare libraries and sequence TCR repertoires, to increase sequencing depth and limit assay-specific biases. Between about 0.94 and 8.9 billion PBMCs per donor were obtained by leukapheresis. Overall study results and their limits: Sampling was limited to blood, and TCR repertoires in tissue likely differ from TCR repertoires in blood. Incomplete sequencing was indicated by rarefaction of sorted-subset datasets, despite the large sequencing depth. Clonotypes shared by all four sorted-subset donors showed higher generation probabilities than non-shared clonotypes. Naive subsets generally had larger estimated clonotype richness than memory subsets. The small number of donors limited the genetic and exposure-history diversity represented. Approximately 5% of naive CD4, around 4% of naive CD8, approximately 2% of memory CD4, and more than 0.35% of memory CD8 clonotypes were shared across several donors. Pairwise subsampling led to the expectation that sequencing depth would affect the degree of clonotype sharing among donors.

In the germline V gene, CDR1 corresponds to KGHSH and CDR2 to LQKENI. The CDR3 has 12 amino acids, counting the end cysteine and phenylalanine. The sequence is cut down to CDR3 DNA, 36 bases in frame from base 1. Relative to germline, V is 5 bases shorter and J is 9 bases shorter, with 14 bases between their ends. Using the deep immunoSEQ assay, TCR CDR3 regions were amplified from genomic DNA by multiplex PCR. Genomic DNA extracted from each cell subset was distributed evenly over all wells of several immunoSEQ 96-well plates, and each plate served as one replicate. For sorted subsets, 200 ng of genomic DNA, equivalent to 30,000 or so T cell genomes, went into each replicate PCR. Purified libraries were quantified with a Qubit 3.0 fluorometer, sized on a Bioanalyzer 2100, and re-quantified with the KAPA Library Quantification kit. A separate single-read 150-cycle Illumina NextSeq 550 flow cell was used to sequence each immunoSEQ 96-well plate. For the original study's pipeline: Because the immunoSEQ output included only junctional sequences and no quality scores, the filtering could not be the same as the filtering used for full-length reads. To assign V/J genes and CDR3, sequences were annotated using PyIR, a Python wrapper for IgBLAST v1.9, with IMGT germline references. Any read was removed if the V/J assignment was weak (E-value above 1e-6), the CDR3 was missing, or the read contained stop codons, out-of-frame junctions, or ambiguous translated residues. V3J clonotypes were defined as sequences sharing an identical inferred V gene, J gene, and CDR3 amino acid sequence. To compute the percentage overlap between repertoires, the number of shared unique clonotypes was divided by the size of the smaller repertoire. Repertoire richness was assessed with RTK rarefaction, the Chao1 estimator, and Recon v2.1 estimates of unobserved clonotypes. Generation probabilities for all TCRbeta clonotypes obtained by the gDNA method from a handful of donors were computed using OLGA. TCRdb obtained this table from immuneACCESS and retained in-frame rearrangements with V and J assigned. These tables miss some clones; where compared with another copy, unresolved V genes account for less than half of the shortfall, and the remainder is unexplained. The D gene and trimming were derived from the DNA, and the V and J assignments and clone size from that table. The sample table lists fewer than 1.6 million clones, less than 99% of them with a count of one. The ten largest clones add up to about 0.35% of the sample.

The receptor was derived from a man aged 30 to 45 in good health. In this chain, TRBV18 is recombined with TRBJ2-7; the D region possibly corresponds to TRBD1 (6 bases align). Source material: naive CD4+ T cells sorted from blood. This specimen's cell subset or site label, per the study, means: CD45RA+ positively selected. The CDR3 region has the sequence CASSYREWVQYF. In nucleotide form, the sequence is TGTGCCAGCTCATACAGGGAATGGGTGCAGTACTTC.